In its sample, the clone carrying this T cell receptor beta chain was seen many times. Its target is unknown. The data originate from a study of T cells in Graves' hyperthyroidism and ophthalmopathy. Regarding the study as a whole: Peripheral blood also featured most of the thyroid clonotypes expanded above 0.001.

RNA transcripts provided the source from which TCR beta CDR3 regions were amplified. With the HTBI primer set, the TCR CDR3 went through a first round of RT-PCR. TCRdb itself ran the multiplex PCR reads through MiXCR, one entry per CDR3 protein. The profile shows 500,000 to 800,000 distinct CDR3 sequences, more than 12% of them singletons. V lost 2 bases, J lost 2 bases, and 9 bases stayed unmatched. The CDR3 is 19 residues long. The germline V gene encodes CDR1 MDHEN and CDR2 SYDVKM. This receptor was obtained from a woman between 45 and 60 years old with Graves' ophthalmopathy. The specimen sequenced was blood. The rearrangement uses TRBV28 and TRBJ2-1, with 13 positions matching TRBD2. The CDR3 protein is CASSLDYRTSGSPYNEQFF. The CDR3, as DNA: TGTGCCAGCAGTTTAGATTATCGGACTAGCGGGAGTCCCTACAATGAGCAGTTCTTC. The full variable domain, in which reference TRBV28 and TRBJ2-1 provide the parts outside the CDR3, is DVKVTQSSRYLVKRTGEKVFLECVQDMDHENMFWYRQDPGLGLRLIYFSYDVKMKEKGDIPEGYSVSREKKERFSLILESASTNQTSMYLCASSLDYRTSGSPYNEQFFGPGTRLTVL.